This T cell receptor beta chain was retrieved from a study of T cells in Graves' hyperthyroidism and ophthalmopathy. The table lists this clonotype with many counts. The source material, RNA transcripts, was used to amplify TCR beta CDR3 regions. HTBI primers were employed in a first-round RT-PCR of the TCR CDR3. TCRdb redid the calling of the multiplex PCR reads with MiXCR, one entry per CDR3 protein. The sample yields roughly 240,000 distinct CDR3 sequences, around 24% seen once. J gave up 6 bases and V 6 bases, and 4 bases lay outside the gene matches. The CDR3 sequence is 14 residues long. This clonotype was sampled from a woman in her 40s with Graves' ophthalmopathy. The chain is built from TRBV12-3 or TRBV12-4 and TRBJ1-5, with TRBD1 matching 11 bases. The sequenced sample consisted of blood. The CDR3 here is CASSRGQGAQPQHF. The CDR3 DNA sequence: TGTGCCAGCAGCCGAGGACAGGGGGCTCAGCCCCAGCATTTT.